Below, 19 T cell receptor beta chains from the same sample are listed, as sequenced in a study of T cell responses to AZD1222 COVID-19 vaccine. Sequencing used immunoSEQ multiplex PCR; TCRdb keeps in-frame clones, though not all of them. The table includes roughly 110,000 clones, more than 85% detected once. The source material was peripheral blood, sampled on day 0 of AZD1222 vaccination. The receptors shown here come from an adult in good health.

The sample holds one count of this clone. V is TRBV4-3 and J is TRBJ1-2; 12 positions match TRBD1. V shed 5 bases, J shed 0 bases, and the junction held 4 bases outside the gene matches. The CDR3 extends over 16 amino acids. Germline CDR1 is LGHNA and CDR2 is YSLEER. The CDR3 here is CASSEGTGGSNYGYTF. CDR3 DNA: TGCGCCAGCAGCGAGGGGACAGGGGGCTCTAACTATGGCTACACCTTC.

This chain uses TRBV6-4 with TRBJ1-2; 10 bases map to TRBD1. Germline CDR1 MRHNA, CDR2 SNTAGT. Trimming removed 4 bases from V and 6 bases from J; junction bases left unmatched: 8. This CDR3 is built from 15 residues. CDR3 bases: TGTGCCAGCAGTGCCCAACGAGGGACAGGGGATGGCTACACCTTC. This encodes CASSAQRGTGDGYTF.

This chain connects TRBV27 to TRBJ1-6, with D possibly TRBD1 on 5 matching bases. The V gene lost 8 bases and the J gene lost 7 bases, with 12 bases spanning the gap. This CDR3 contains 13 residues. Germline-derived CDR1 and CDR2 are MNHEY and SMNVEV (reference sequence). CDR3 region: CASHREGNSPLHF. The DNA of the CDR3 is TGTGCCAGCCACCGGGAGGGGAATTCACCCCTCCACTTT.

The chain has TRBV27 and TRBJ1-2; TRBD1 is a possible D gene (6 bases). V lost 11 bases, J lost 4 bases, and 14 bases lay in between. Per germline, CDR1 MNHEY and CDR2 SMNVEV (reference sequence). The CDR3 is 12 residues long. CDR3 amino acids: CASGGGAYGYTF. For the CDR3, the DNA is TGTGCCTCTGGTGGGGGGGCCTATGGCTACACCTTC.

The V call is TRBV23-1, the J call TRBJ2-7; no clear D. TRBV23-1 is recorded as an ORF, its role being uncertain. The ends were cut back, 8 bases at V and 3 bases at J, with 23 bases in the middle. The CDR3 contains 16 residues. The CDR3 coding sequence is TGCGCCAGCCGTTTTGCTCAGGCGCTACCTTACTACGAGCAGTACTTC. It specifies CASRFAQALPYYEQYF.

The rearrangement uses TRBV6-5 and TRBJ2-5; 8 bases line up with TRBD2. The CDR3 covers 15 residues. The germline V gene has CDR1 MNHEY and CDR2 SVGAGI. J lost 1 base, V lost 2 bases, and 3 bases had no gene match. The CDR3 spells CASSYGGGTQETQYF. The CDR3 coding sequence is TGTGCCAGCAGTTACGGCGGGGGGACCCAAGAGACCCAGTACTTC.

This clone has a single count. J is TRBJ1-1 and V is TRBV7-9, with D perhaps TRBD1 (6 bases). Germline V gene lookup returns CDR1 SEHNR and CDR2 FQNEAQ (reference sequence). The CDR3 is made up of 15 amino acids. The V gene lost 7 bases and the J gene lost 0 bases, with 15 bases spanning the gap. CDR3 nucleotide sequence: TGTGCCAGCATACTCCGGGACACCATGAACACTGAAGCTTTCTTT. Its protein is CASILRDTMNTEAFF.

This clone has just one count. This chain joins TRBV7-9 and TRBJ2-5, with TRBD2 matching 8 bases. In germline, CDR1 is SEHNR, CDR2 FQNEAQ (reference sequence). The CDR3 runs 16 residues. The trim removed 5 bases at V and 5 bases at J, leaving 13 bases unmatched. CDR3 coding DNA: TGTGCCAGCAGCCCCCGCCCGGTAGCGGGGCTGGAGACCCAGTACTTC. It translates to CASSPRPVAGLETQYF.

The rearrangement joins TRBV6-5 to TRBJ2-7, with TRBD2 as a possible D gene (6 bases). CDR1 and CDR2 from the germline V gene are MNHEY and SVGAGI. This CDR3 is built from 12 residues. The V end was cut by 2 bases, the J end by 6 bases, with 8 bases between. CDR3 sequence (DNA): TGTGCCAGCAGTTACGGAGGGTTCGAGCAGTACTTC. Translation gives CASSYGGFEQYF.

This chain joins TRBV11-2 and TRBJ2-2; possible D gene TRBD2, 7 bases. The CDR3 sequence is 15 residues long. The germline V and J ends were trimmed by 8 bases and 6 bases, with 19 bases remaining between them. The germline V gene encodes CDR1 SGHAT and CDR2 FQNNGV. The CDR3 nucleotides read TGTGCCAGCCAGAGGGGGGGGGCCGTGTCCGGGGAGCTGTTTTTT. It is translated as CASQRGGAVSGELFF.

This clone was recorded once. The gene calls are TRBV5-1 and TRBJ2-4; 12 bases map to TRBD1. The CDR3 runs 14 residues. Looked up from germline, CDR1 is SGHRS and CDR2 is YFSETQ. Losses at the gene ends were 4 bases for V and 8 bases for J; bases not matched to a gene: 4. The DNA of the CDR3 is TGCGCCAGCAGCGGGGGACAGGGGGCTTACATTCAGTACTTC. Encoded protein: CASSGGQGAYIQYF.

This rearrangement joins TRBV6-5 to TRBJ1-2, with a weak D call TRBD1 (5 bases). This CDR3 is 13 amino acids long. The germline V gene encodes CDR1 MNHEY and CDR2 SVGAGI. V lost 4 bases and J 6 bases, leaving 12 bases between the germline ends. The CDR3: CASSWGGRDGYTF. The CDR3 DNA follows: TGTGCCAGCAGTTGGGGGGGTCGGGATGGCTACACCTTC.

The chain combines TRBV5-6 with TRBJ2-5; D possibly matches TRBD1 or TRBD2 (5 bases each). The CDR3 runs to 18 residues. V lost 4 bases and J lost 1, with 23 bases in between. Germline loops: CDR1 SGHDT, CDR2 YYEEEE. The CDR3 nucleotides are TGTGCCAGCAGCCCTAACAAACGCCCCCGGGGCCTCCAAGAGACCCAGTACTTC. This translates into CASSPNKRPRGLQETQYF. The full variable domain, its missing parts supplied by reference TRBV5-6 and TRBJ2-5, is DAGVTQSPTHLIKTRGQQVTLRCSPKSGHDTVSWYQQALGQGPQFIFQYYEEEERQRGNFPDRFSGHQFPNYSSELNVNALLLGDSALYLCASSPNKRPRGLQETQYFGPGTRLLVL.

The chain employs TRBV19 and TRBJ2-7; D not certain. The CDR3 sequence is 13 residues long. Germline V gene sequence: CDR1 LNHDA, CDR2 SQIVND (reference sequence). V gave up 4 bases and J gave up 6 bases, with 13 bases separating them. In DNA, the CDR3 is TGTGCCAGTAGTACCCTCGGGCCGTCCGAGCAGTACTTC. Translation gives CASSTLGPSEQYF.

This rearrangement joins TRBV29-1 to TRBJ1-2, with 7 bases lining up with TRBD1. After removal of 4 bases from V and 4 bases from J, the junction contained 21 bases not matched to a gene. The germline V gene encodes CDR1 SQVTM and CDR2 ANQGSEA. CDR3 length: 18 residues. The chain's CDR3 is CSVAAPEGARLNFYGYTF. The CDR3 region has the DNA TGCAGCGTTGCCGCTCCGGAGGGGGCTCGGCTGAATTTCTATGGCTACACCTTC. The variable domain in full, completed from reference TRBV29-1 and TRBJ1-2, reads SAVISQKPSRDICQRGTSLTIQCQVDSQVTMMFWYRQQPGQSLTLIATANQGSEATYESGFVIDKFPISRPNLTFSTLTVSNMSPEDSSIYLCSVAAPEGARLNFYGYTFGSGTRLTVV.

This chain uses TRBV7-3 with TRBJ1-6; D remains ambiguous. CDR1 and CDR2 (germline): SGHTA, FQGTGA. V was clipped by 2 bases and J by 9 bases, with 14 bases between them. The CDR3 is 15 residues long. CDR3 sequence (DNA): TGTGCCAGCAGCTTAGGGCAAAAGTGGATTTCACCCCTCCACTTT. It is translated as CASSLGQKWISPLHF. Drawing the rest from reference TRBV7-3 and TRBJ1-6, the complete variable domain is GAGVSQTPSNKVTEKGKYVELRCDPISGHTALYWYRQSLGQGPEFLIYFQGTGAADDSGLPNDRFFAVRPEGSVSTLKIQRTERGDSAVYLCASSLGQKWISPLHFGNGTRLTVT.

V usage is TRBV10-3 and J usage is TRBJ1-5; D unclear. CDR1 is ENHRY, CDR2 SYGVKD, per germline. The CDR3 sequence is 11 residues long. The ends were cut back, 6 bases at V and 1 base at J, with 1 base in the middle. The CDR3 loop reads CAIRSNQPQHF. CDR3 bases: TGTGCCATCAGGAGCAATCAGCCCCAGCATTTT.

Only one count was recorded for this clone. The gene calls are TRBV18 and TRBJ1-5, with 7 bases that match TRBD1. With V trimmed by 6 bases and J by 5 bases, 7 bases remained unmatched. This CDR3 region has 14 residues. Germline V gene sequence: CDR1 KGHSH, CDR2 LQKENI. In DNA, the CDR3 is TGTGCCAGCTCCGAACAGGGGACCGATCAGCCCCAGCATTTT. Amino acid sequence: CASSEQGTDQPQHF. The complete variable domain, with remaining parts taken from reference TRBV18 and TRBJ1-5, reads NAGVMQNPRHLVRRRGQEARLRCSPMKGHSHVYWYRQLPEEGLKFMVYLQKENIIDESGMPKERFSAEFPKEGPSILRIQQVVRGDSAAYFCASSEQGTDQPQHFGDGTRLSIL.

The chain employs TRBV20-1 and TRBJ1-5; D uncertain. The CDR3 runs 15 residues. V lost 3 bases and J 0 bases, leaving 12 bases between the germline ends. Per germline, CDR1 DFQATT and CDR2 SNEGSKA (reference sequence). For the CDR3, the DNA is TGCAGTGCTAGTCCCCTTGCCCGTAGCAATCAGCCCCAGCATTTT. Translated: CSASPLARSNQPQHF.